This T cell receptor (beta chain) is from a study of blood T cell repertoires in COVID-19. Profiled with immunoSEQ multiplex PCR; TCRdb holds only in-frame clones, not every one. The sample records about 120,000 clones, 90% being singletons. This CDR3 is 14 amino acids long. CDR1 SNHLY and CDR2 FYNNEI come from the germline V gene. The junction had 9 bases not matched to a gene; V was cut back by 7 bases and J by 4 bases. This clone was recorded a few times. This sequence joins TRBV2 and TRBJ1-2; 7 bases are shared with TRBD1. Sequencing was performed on peripheral blood. This TCR was recovered from a woman aged 55-70 years with COVID-19, enrolled during active disease. CDR3 bases: TGTGCCAGCAAACCGGACAGGAACCGCTATGGCTACACCTTC. Residues: CASKPDRNRYGYTF.